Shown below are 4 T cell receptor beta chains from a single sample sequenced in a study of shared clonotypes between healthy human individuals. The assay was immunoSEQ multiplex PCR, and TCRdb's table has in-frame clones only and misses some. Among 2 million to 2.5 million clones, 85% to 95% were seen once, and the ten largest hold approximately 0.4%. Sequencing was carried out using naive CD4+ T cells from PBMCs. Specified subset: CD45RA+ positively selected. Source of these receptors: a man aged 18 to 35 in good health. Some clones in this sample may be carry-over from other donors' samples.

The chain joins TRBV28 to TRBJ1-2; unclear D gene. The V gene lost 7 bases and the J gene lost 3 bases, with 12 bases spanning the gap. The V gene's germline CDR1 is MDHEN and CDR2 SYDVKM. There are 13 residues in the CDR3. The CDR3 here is CASIGRRHYGYTF. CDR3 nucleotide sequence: TGTGCCAGCATAGGACGGCGGCACTATGGCTACACCTTC.

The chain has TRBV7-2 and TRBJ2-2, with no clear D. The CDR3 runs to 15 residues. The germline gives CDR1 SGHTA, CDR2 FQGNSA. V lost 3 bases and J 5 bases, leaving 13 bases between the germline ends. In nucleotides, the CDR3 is TGTGCCAGCAGCTTCATGGCGGTTTGGACCGGGGAGCTGTTTTTT. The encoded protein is CASSFMAVWTGELFF. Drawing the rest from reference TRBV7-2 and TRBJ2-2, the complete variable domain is GAGVSQSPSNKVTEKGKDVELRCDPISGHTALYWYRQSLGQGLEFLIYFQGNSAPDKSGLPSDRFSAERTGGSVSTLTIQRTQQEDSAVYLCASSFMAVWTGELFFGEGSRLTVL.

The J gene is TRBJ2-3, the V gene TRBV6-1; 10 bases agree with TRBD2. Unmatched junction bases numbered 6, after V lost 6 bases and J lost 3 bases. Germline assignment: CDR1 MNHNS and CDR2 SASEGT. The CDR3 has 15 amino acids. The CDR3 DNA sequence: TGTGCCAGCAGATTAGCGGGAGGTCTAACAGATACGCAGTATTTT. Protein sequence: CASRLAGGLTDTQYF.

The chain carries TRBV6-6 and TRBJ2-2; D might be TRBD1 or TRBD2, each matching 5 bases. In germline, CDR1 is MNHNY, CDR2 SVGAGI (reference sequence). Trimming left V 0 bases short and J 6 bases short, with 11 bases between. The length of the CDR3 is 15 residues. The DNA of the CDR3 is TGTGCCAGCAGTTACTCGAGGGCAGGGCCCGGGGAGCTGTTTTTT. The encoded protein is CASSYSRAGPGELFF.